The 2 T cell receptor beta chains listed next were all sequenced from one sample in a study of vaccination effects on CD4 cells after COVID-19. These TCRs are of unknown antigen specificity. Before sequencing, viral peptide pools were used by the ViraFEST assay to expand antigen-specific CD4+ T cells. The culture ran for 10 days before CD4+ T cells were isolated. A PCR test confirmed that the person had SARS-CoV-2 infection between March and December 2020. Repertoires were generated with immunoSEQ multiplex PCR, while TCRdb's copy carries only in-frame clones and drops some. Altogether tens of thousands of clones are present, approximately 62% being singletons, with the ten largest covering 18%. The source material was CD4+ T cells from PBMCs cultured with SARS-CoV-2 spike peptides, sampled before COVID-19 vaccination. Every receptor here comes from a human donor who had a prior SARS-CoV-2 infection.

The chain joins TRBV9 to TRBJ2-5; TRBD2 agrees at 7 bases. This CDR3 comprises 16 residues. V shed 1 base and J 3 bases; nucleotides not matched to a gene: 9. CDR1 and CDR2 (germline): SGDLS, YYNGEE. CDR3 bases: TGTGCCAGCAGCGTAAAGGCGGGAGTGTGGGAAGAGACCCAGTACTTC. Its translation is CASSVKAGVWEETQYF.

The chain has TRBV18 and TRBJ2-2; D gene uncertain. The germline gives CDR1 KGHSH, CDR2 LQKENI. The CDR3 covers 12 residues. V dropped 3 bases and J dropped 7 bases, with 6 bases sitting between them. The CDR3 DNA follows: TGTGCCAGCTCACCCTTTGGCGGGGAGCTGTTTTTT. This codes for CASSPFGGELFF.